These T cell receptor beta chains were read from a single sample in a study of CD8+CD57+ T cells in acquired aplastic anemia. One entry per CDR3 protein, called by TCRdb with MiXCR from the reads. The sample lists about 16,000 distinct CDR3 sequences, 30% to 45% seen once, with 86% in the top ten. Specimen: CD8+CD57+ T cells sorted from PBMCs. These receptors were taken from a human donor with aplastic anemia. Both conserved end residues are part of each CDR3. D genes are given only for firm matches.

CASSLISTGHNEKLFF NA TRBJ1-4 TRBV5-4
CSARLGSGNQPQHF NA TRBJ1-5 TRBV20-1
CASSFDRDVTGELFF TRBD1 TRBJ2-2 TRBV5-4
CASSVDYRDTQYF NA TRBJ2-3 TRBV9
CASRDSLTYEQYF NA TRBJ2-7 TRBV11-3
CASSPGLSYEQYF NA TRBJ2-7 TRBV7-9
CSARRASGGTDTQCF TRBD2 TRBJ2-3 TRBV20-1
CASSAGRGDTQYF TRBD2 TRBJ2-3 TRBV2
CASSQVMGGTNTGELFF NA TRBJ2-2 TRBV3-1
CASSQRRISTDTQYF NA TRBJ2-3 TRBV4-1
CASSRGGSFVNEQFF TRBD2 TRBJ2-1 TRBV19
CASTSLDSNYGYTF NA TRBJ1-2 TRBV2
CATSRPFPRQQSRRPSEAFF NA TRBJ1-1 TRBV15
CASSTWDRGINEQFF TRBD1 TRBJ2-1 TRBV6-2/TRBV6-3
CASSPGTGFHSGNTIYF TRBD1 TRBJ1-3 TRBV10-2
CAISETGRIEQFF NA TRBJ2-1 TRBV10-3
CASSIDRDTEAFF NA TRBJ1-1 TRBV19
CASPLTGSYEQYF NA TRBJ2-7 TRBV10-1
CASSTTASPLHF NA TRBJ1-6 TRBV12-3/TRBV12-4
CSVFGSGSPLHF NA TRBJ1-6 TRBV20-1
CATSDPRGRDEQFF TRBD2 TRBJ2-1 TRBV24-1
CASSLARVQPQHF NA TRBJ1-5 TRBV7-2
CASGLVLGSQPQHF NA TRBJ1-5 TRBV12-5
CASGLRRPRDYEQYF NA TRBJ2-7 TRBV12-5
CATSSSRSGQGEETQYF TRBD1 TRBJ2-5 TRBV15
CASSLTKGLGHNEQFF TRBD2 TRBJ2-1 TRBV7-3
CSARAGTDSYNEQFF TRBD1 TRBJ2-1 TRBV20-1
CASSVTISTDTQYF NA TRBJ2-3 TRBV9
CASSLGGGVWASNQPQHF NA TRBJ1-5 TRBV12-3/TRBV12-4
CASSLGGASLETQYF NA TRBJ2-5 TRBV11-2
CSARRQGRPQHF TRBD1 TRBJ1-5 TRBV20-1
CSALVREGGEQYF TRBD2 TRBJ2-7 TRBV20-1
CASSTGTLPGGETQYF NA TRBJ2-5 TRBV5-6
CASGTGAYEQYF TRBD1 TRBJ2-7 TRBV19
CASSIGAGGSYEQYF TRBD2 TRBJ2-7 TRBV19
CASSQEGFSGLAVLDEQFF TRBD2 TRBJ2-1 TRBV14
CASSLGPFHNSPLHF NA TRBJ1-6 TRBV5-6
CASSSQTGSYEQYF NA TRBJ2-7 TRBV7-9